The present entry profiles one T cell receptor (beta chain) with its context. This receptor's antigen is unknown. Per-base qualities were not stored, and no clone one base away is much larger. On a MiSeq, deep resolution sequencing aimed for a depth between 1 in 1 million and 1 in 200,000 T cells, with each clonotype covered approximately 9.2x on average. The immunoSEQ hsTCRB Kit was used to generate TCR beta libraries. Per the source publication's procedure: Data were analyzed with ImmunoSEQ Data Assistant and ImmunoSEQ Analyzer, with V, D and J genes assigned per IMGT definitions. Clonality was computed as one minus normalized Shannon entropy of productive rearrangement frequencies, ranging from 0 to 1. Only overrepresented clonotypes making up at least 0.05% of the repertoire of each patient were included in the public clonotype analysis. Roughly 12 age-matched healthy donor repertoires from immuneACCESS were used as controls for clonality. In TCRdb, the immuneACCESS table is reduced to in-frame sequences with V and J assigned. These tables do not hold every clone; where another copy was compared, an unresolved V gene accounts for under half, and the others remain unexplained. V and J calls and clone size are given by that table; D and trimming were obtained from the DNA. Counted in this sample were 35,000 to 55,000 clones; under 75% of them appeared once. About 13% of the sample is held by the ten biggest clonotypes.

These data belong to a study of cytotoxic CD8 clonotypes in ibrutinib-treated CLL (dated by TCRdb to about 2021). In terms of the full investigation: The cohort had 11 relapsed/refractory and more than 14 treatment-naive patients; roughly 18 were IGHV unmutated. Responses were partial in some 24 patients and complete in 2; after median 68 months follow-up, some 15 stayed in remission and 12 progressed. Response samples were obtained after a median of approximately eleven months of treatment, with a range of roughly 6 to 40 months. Every remission and progressive disease sample was obtained while ibrutinib was still being received by the patients. Of the approximately 90 participants in the trial, about two dozen had longitudinal samples available. Samples averaged about 260,000 productive templates and just under 95,000 productive rearrangements. Cryopreserved peripheral blood mononuclear cells were collected at three points: before therapy, at response, and at either sustained remission or disease progression. Broad study findings and their caveats: Public clonotypes were rare and either shrank or stayed stable during treatment, and the rise in clonality at ibrutinib response reflected expansion of private clonotypes. Clonality rose at ibrutinib response, remained stable during sustained remission, and dropped back toward baseline at progression. Baseline clonality was found to be higher than that of age-matched healthy donors and was strongly correlated with circulating CD8+ T-cell counts. Sampling times were not matched between sustained-remission and progressing patients, and lymph node repertoires were not studied.

CDR1 SGHVS and CDR2 FNYEAQ were looked up in the germline V gene. Taken from cysteine to phenylalanine, the CDR3 has 13 residues. The read is trimmed to its CDR3 DNA, 39 bases read in frame from base 1. V is clipped by 5 bases and J by 5 bases, and the sequence between their germline boundaries is 13 bases long. The sample's time point label, decoded: more than 10 months on ibrutinib. For TCR beta library preparation, about 2 micrograms of genomic DNA was extracted from cryopreserved PBMCs. Longitudinal blood samples from CLL patients on ibrutinib monotherapy underwent high-throughput TCR beta sequencing. The patients took part in an open-label, single-center phase 2 trial of ibrutinib monotherapy.

The sequencing here drew on PBMCs, taken after 12 months of ibrutinib treatment. Recombination connected TRBV7-6 to TRBJ2-7; the D gene lacks a confident call. The receptor's source is a human donor with chronic lymphocytic leukemia. For the CDR3, the sequence is CASSRGPEDEQYF. The DNA sequence follows: TGTGCCAGCAGCCGTGGACCAGAGGACGAGCAGTACTTC.